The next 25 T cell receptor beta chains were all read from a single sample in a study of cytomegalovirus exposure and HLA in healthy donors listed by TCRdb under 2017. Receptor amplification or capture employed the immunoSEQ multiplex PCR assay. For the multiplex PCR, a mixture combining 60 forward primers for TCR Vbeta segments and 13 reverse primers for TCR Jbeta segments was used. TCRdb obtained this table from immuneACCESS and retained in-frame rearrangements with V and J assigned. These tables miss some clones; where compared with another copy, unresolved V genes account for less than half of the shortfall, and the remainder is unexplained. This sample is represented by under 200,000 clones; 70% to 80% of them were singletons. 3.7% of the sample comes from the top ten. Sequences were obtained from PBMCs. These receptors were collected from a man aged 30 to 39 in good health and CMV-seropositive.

The CDR3 DNA is TGCGCCAGCAGCACCGGACAGGGGGGAGAAGCTTTCTTT. This translates into CASSTGQGGEAFF. J is TRBJ1-1 and V is TRBV5-1; 10 bases agree with TRBD1. CDR3 length equals 13 residues. After removal of 4 bases from V and 8 bases from J, the junction contained 5 bases not matched to a gene. Germline CDR1 reads SGHRS; CDR2 reads YFSETQ.

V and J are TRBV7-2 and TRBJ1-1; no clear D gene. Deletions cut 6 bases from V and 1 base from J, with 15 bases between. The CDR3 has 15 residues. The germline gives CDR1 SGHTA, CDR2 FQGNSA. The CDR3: CASREYRTKNTEAFF. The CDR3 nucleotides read TGTGCCAGCAGAGAATACCGAACAAAGAACACTGAAGCTTTCTTT.

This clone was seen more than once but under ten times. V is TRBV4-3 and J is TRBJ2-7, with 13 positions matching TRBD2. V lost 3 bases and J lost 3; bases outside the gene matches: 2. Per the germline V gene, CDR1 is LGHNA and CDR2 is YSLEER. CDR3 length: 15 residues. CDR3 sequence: CASSQGLAGSYEQYF. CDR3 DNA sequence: TGCGCCAGCAGCCAGGGACTAGCGGGGAGCTACGAGCAGTACTTC.

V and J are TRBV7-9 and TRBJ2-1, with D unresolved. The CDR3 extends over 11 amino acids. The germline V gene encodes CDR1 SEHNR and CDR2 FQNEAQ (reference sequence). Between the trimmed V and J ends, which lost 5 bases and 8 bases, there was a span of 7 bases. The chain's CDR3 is CASSPFHEQFF. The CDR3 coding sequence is TGTGCCAGCAGCCCCTTCCATGAGCAGTTCTTC.

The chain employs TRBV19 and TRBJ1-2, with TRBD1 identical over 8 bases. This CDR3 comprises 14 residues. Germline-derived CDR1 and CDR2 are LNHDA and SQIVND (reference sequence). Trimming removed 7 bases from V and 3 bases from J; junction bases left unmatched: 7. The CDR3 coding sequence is TGTGCCAGTATTGAGACAGGGGATGACTATGGCTACACCTTC. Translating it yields CASIETGDDYGYTF.

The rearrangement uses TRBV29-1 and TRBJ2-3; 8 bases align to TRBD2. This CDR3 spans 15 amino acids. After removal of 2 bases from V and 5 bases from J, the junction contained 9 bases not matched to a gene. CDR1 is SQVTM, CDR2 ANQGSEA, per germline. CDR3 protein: CSVEKPAGGGDTQYF. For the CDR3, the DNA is TGCAGCGTTGAAAAACCCGCCGGGGGGGGAGATACGCAGTATTTT.

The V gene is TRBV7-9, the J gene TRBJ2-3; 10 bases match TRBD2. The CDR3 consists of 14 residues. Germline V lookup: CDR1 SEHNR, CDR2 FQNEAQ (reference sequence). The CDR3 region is CGVTSGFRTDTQYF. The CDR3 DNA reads TGTGGTGTGACTAGCGGGTTTCGCACAGATACGCAGTATTTT.

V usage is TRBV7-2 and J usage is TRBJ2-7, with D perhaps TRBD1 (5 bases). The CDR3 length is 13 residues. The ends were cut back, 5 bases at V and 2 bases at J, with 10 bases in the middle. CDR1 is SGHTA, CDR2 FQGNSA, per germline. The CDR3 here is CASSRQKTYEQYF. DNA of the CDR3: TGTGCCAGCAGCCGACAGAAAACCTACGAGCAGTACTTC.

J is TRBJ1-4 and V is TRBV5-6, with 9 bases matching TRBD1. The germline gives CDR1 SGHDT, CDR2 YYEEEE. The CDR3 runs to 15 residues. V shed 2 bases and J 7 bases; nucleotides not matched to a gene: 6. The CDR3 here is CASSFRQGGSEKLFF. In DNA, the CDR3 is TGTGCCAGCAGCTTTCGACAGGGGGGTAGTGAAAAACTGTTTTTT.

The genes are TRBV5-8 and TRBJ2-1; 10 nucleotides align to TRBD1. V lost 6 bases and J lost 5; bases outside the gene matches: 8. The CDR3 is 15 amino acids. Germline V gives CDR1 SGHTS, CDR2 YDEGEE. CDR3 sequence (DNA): TGTGCCAGCAACCCCGGGACAGGGGACCACAATGAGCAGTTCTTC. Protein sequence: CASNPGTGDHNEQFF.

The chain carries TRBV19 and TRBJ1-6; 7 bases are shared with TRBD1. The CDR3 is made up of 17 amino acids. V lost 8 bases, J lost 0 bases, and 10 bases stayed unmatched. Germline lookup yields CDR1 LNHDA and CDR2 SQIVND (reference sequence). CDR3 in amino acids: CASRDGQASSYNSPLHF. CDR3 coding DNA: TGTGCCAGTCGCGATGGACAGGCAAGCTCCTATAATTCACCCCTCCACTTT.

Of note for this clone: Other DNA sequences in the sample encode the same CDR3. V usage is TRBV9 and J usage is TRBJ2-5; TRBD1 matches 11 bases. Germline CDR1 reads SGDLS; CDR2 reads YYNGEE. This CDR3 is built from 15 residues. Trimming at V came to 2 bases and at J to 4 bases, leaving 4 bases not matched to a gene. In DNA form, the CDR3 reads TGTGCCAGCAGCGTTGGACAGGGGGCTGGAGAGACCCAGTACTTC. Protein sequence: CASSVGQGAGETQYF.

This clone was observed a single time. The CDR3 bases are TGTGCCAGCAGTTTAGGCGGGACTCGGAACACTGAAGCTTTCTTT. This sequence encodes CASSLGGTRNTEAFF. The gene calls are TRBV28 and TRBJ1-1; D is possibly TRBD1 (5 bases). Germline V lookup: CDR1 MDHEN, CDR2 SYDVKM. CDR3 length: 15 amino acids. V dropped 2 bases and J dropped 1 base, with 11 bases sitting between them.

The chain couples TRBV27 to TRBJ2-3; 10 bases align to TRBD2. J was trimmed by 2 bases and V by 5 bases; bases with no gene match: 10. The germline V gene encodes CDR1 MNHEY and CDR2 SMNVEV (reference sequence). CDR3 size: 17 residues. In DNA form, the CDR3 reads TGTGCCAGCAGTCACACAAGCGGGGGGGCAAACACAGATACGCAGTATTTT. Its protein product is CASSHTSGGANTDTQYF.

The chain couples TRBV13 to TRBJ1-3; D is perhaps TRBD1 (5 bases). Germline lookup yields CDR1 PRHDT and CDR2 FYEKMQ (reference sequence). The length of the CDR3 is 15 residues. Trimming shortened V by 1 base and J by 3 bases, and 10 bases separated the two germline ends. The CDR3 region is CASSLDRQVGNTIYF. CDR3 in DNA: TGTGCCAGCAGCTTAGACAGGCAGGTTGGAAACACCATATATTTT.

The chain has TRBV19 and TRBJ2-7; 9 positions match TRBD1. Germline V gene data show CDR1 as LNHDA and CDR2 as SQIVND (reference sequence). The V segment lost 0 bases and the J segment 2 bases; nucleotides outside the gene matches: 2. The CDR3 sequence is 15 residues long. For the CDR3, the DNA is TGTGCCAGTAGTATAGAAACAGGGGGCACCTACGAGCAGTACTTC. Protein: CASSIETGGTYEQYF.

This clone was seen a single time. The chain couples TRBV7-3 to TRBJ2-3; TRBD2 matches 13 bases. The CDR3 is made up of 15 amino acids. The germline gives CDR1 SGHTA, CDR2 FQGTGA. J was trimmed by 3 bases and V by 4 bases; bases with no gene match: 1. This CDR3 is CASSWGLAGTDTQYF. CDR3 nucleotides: TGTGCCAGCAGCTGGGGACTAGCGGGGACAGATACGCAGTATTTT.

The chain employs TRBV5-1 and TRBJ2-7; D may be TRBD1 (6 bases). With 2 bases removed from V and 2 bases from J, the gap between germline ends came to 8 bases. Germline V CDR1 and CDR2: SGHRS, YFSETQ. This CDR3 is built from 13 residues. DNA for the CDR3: TGCGCCAGCAGCTTCGGGACAACCTACGAGCAGTACTTC. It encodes CASSFGTTYEQYF.

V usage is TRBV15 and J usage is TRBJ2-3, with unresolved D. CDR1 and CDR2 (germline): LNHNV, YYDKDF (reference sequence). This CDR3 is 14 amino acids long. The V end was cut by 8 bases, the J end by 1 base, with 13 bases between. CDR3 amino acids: CATAINEGTDTQYF. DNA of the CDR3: TGTGCCACCGCCATAAATGAGGGCACAGATACGCAGTATTTT.

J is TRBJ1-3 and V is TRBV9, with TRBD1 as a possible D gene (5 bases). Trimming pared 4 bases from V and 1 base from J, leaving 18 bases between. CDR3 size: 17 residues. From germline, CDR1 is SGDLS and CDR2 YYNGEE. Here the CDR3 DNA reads TGTGCCAGCAGCCAAGAGGGGAGGTTGGCTTCTGGAAACACCATATATTTT. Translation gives CASSQEGRLASGNTIYF.

The DNA of the CDR3 is TGCGCCAGCAGCTTCGACAGGTCCCCTGAGACCCAGTACTTC. The encoded protein is CASSFDRSPETQYF. This chain connects TRBV5-1 to TRBJ2-5, with D perhaps TRBD1 (6 bases). Germline lookup yields CDR1 SGHRS and CDR2 YFSETQ. The V and J ends lost 2 bases and 5 bases respectively, with 13 bases between them. The CDR3 runs 14 residues.

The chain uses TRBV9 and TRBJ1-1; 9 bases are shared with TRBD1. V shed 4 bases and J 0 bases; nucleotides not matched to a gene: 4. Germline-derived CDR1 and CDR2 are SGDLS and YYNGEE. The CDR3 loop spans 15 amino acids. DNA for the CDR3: TGTGCCAGCAGCCCTGGGACAGGGTTGAACACTGAAGCTTTCTTT. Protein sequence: CASSPGTGLNTEAFF.

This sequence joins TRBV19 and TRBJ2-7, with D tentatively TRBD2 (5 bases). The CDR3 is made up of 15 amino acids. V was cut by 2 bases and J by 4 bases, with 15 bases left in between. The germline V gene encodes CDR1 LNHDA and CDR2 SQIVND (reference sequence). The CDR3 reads CASSIRADGKYEQYF. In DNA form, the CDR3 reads TGTGCCAGTAGTATAAGGGCCGACGGGAAATACGAGCAGTACTTC.

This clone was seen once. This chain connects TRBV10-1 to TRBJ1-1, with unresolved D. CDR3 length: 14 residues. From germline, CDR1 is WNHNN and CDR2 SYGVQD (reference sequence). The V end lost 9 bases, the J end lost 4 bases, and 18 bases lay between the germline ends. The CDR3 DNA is TGCGCCAGTAGTACGACAAGCGGGAGCACTGAAGCTTTCTTT. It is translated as CASSTTSGSTEAFF.

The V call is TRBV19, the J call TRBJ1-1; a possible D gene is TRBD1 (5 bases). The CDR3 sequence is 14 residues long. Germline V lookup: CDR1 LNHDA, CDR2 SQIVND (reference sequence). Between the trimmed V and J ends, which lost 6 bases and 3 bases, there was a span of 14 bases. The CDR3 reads CASRHGHEDTEAFF. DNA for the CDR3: TGTGCCAGTAGGCACGGACATGAGGACACTGAAGCTTTCTTT.